This passage covers 21 T cell receptor beta chains from one sample sequenced in a study of metastatic and nonmetastatic thyroid tumors. Each patient went into thyroid surgery without having received any treatment. TCRdb recomputed clones from the PCR reads via MiXCR. The data contain 8,000 to 10,000 clones, about 20% of them seen just once; the ten biggest clones take up about 15%. Sample: adjacent normal tissue. These receptors all stem from a female donor with papillary thyroid cancer or a benign thyroid nodule (not recorded which). Some clones in this sample may be carry-over from other donors' samples.

This clone is labeled as medium-sized. The chain recombines TRBV27 with TRBJ2-7; TRBD1 or TRBD2 may be the D gene (5 bases each). CDR1 and CDR2 (germline): MNHEY, SMNVEV (reference sequence). V was trimmed by 1 base and J by 0 bases, leaving 7 bases between them. The CDR3 loop spans 14 amino acids. DNA of the CDR3: TGTGCCAGCAGTTTATTAGGGACCTCCTACGAGCAGTACTTC. This codes for CASSLLGTSYEQYF.

By sample fraction, this clone is medium-sized (0.01 to 0.1%). The chain carries TRBV6-6 and TRBJ2-7; D perhaps matches TRBD1 (5 bases). Trimming shortened V by 0 bases and J by 3 bases, and 15 bases separated the two germline ends. Germline loops: CDR1 MNHNY, CDR2 SVGAGI (reference sequence). This CDR3 comprises 16 residues. As DNA, the CDR3 is TGTGCCAGCAGTTACTCGAAGGCAGGGTCAGACTACGAGCAGTACTTC. It is translated as CASSYSKAGSDYEQYF.

A note on this clone: Since the CDR3 does not end with the conserved phenylalanine or tryptophan, this likely comes from a read error. This chain links TRBV6-1 with TRBJ2-3; D ambiguous. V lost 6 bases to trimming and J lost 4 bases, with 20 bases between them. The CDR3 consists of 16 residues. Germline CDR1 and CDR2: MNHNS and SASEGT. CDR3 in DNA: TGTGCCAGCAGCCCGATACCAGGCTGGGCTTCAGATACGCAGTATTCT. Translated, it gives CASSPIPGWASDTQYS.

The chain has TRBV6-1 and TRBJ1-5, with 7 bases matching TRBD1. Germline trimming cut 7 bases from V and 3 bases from J; bases unmatched to any gene: 6. The CDR3 consists of 14 residues. Germline V lookup: CDR1 MNHNS, CDR2 SASEGT. The CDR3 DNA reads TGTGCCAGCAACAGGGACAGCCCCAATCAGCCCCAGCATTTT. Its protein product is CASNRDSPNQPQHF.

This clone has ten or more counts. One end of the junction is discordant with germline, which a read error may explain. The gene calls are TRBV4-1 and TRBJ1-4; the D gene is possibly TRBD1 (5 bases). CDR1 is MGHRA and CDR2 is YSYEKL in the germline V gene. This CDR3 has 14 residues. The CDR3 here is CASRQAGGNEKLFF. CDR3 coding DNA: TGCGCCAGCAGGCAAGCGGGGGGGAATGAAAAACTGTTTTTT.

The chain is built from TRBV20-1 and TRBJ1-1, with D perhaps TRBD1 (5 bases). Germline V gives CDR1 DFQATT, CDR2 SNEGSKA (reference sequence). V shed 5 bases and J shed 0 bases, with 16 bases lying between them. This CDR3 region has 15 residues. This chain's CDR3 is CSAGGPGQVNTEAFF. CDR3 nucleotide sequence: TGCAGTGCTGGGGGACCGGGGCAGGTGAACACTGAAGCTTTCTTT.

In this sample, this clone is medium-sized. The V gene is TRBV2, the J gene TRBJ1-5, with D possibly being TRBD1 (6 bases). Looked up from germline, CDR1 is SNHLY and CDR2 is FYNNEI. V was trimmed by 6 bases and J by 7 bases, leaving 16 bases between them. The CDR3 spans 14 residues. CDR3: CASRPQGIGQPQHF. The CDR3, as DNA: TGTGCCAGCAGACCCCAGGGGATTGGGCAGCCCCAGCATTTT.

This clone was counted ten times or more. The chain couples TRBV5-4 to TRBJ2-3, with 8 positions matching TRBD2. This CDR3 comprises 16 residues. The trim removed 4 bases at V and 6 bases at J, leaving 13 bases unmatched. Per the germline V gene, CDR1 is SGHNT and CDR2 is YYREEE (reference sequence). The CDR3 region is CASSPQYSGSRDTQYF. Here the CDR3 DNA reads TGTGCCAGCAGCCCACAGTACAGCGGGAGTCGGGATACGCAGTATTTT.

This clone was detected many times. The chain carries TRBV18 and TRBJ1-5; D uncertain. Germline CDR1 is KGHSH and CDR2 is LQKENI. This CDR3 region has 13 residues. Trimming stripped 2 bases from V and 5 bases from J, with 7 bases between. The CDR3 DNA reads as TGTGCCAGCTCACCAGGGTGGGATCAGCCCCAGCATTTT. Translated, it gives CASSPGWDQPQHF.

This clone was seen repeatedly, ten times or more. A much larger clone lies a single base off, so this may be a read error. The gene calls are TRBV5-4 and TRBJ1-2; possibly TRBD1 for D (5 bases). Germline lookup yields CDR1 SGHNT and CDR2 YYREEE (reference sequence). CDR3 length equals 16 residues. Deletions cut 4 bases from V and 7 bases from J, with 23 bases between. CDR3 loop: CASSSFRDRDSCGYTF. DNA for the CDR3: TGTGCCAGCAGCAGCTTCAGGGACCGGGACTCCTGTGGCTACACCTTC.

V gene TRBV11-2 combines with J gene TRBJ2-7; D gene unclear. The CDR3 is made up of 17 amino acids. Deletions cut 4 bases from V and 4 bases from J, with 23 bases between. Germline V CDR1 and CDR2: SGHAT, FQNNGV. CDR3 nucleotide sequence: TGTGCCAGCAGCTCAAAACTTGGTGGGTGGGCCATGTACGAGCAGTACTTC. This encodes CASSSKLGGWAMYEQYF. The whole variable domain, filled in from reference TRBV11-2 and TRBJ2-7, reads EAGVAQSPRYKIIEKRQSVAFWCNPISGHATLYWYQQILGQGPKLLIQFQNNGVVDDSQLPKDRFSAERLKGVDSTLKIQPAKLEDSAVYLCASSSKLGGWAMYEQYFGPGTRLTVT.

This clone rates as medium-sized. Here the CDR3 DNA reads TGTGCCATTTCGGACGCCAACAATGAGCAGTTCTTC. Amino acid sequence: CAISDANNEQFF. The chain has TRBV6-1 and TRBJ2-1; D not certain. The V end lost 10 bases, the J end lost 5 bases, and 12 bases lay between the germline ends. Germline CDR1 is MNHNS and CDR2 is SASEGT. This CDR3 region has 12 residues.

This sequence joins TRBV6-1 and TRBJ1-1; D not resolved. The CDR3 is 14 residues long. Germline V lookup: CDR1 MNHNS, CDR2 SASEGT. The V gene lost 6 bases and the J gene lost 1 base, with 12 bases spanning the gap. CDR3 amino acids: CASRLHIGNTEAFF. The CDR3 DNA is TGTGCCAGCAGACTACATATTGGGAACACTGAAGCTTTCTTT.

The chain joins TRBV19 to TRBJ1-1; TRBD1 matches at 7 bases. This CDR3 is built from 14 residues. Germline V lookup: CDR1 LNHDA, CDR2 SQIVND (reference sequence). Trimming took 1 base from V and 6 from J; bases not matched to a gene: 5. The DNA for the CDR3 is TGTGCCAGTAGTATAGGACAGGGAACGGCTGAAGCTTTCTTT. As protein: CASSIGQGTAEAFF.

This clone appeared a few times. The chain links TRBV12-3 or TRBV12-4 to TRBJ2-1, with no clear D. The CDR3 extends over 12 amino acids. Between the trimmed V and J ends, which lost 6 bases and 6 bases, there was a span of 9 bases. This CDR3 reads CASSYKGNEQFF. CDR3 DNA sequence: TGTGCCAGCAGCTATAAGGGCAATGAGCAGTTCTTC.

The sample holds many counts of this clone. The chain joins TRBV5-1 to TRBJ2-5; D might be TRBD1 (8 bases). The CDR3 consists of 16 residues. Trimming removed 4 bases at V and 5 bases at J, with 21 bases between. The germline V gene encodes CDR1 SGHRS and CDR2 YFSETQ. The CDR3 sequence is CASSSGQGGPGETQYF. In nucleotides, the CDR3 is TGCGCCAGCAGCAGCGGACAGGGAGGGCCCGGGGAGACCCAGTACTTC.

In its sample, this clone was seen a few times. An end of the junction differs from the germline gene, which may be a read error. Other DNA sequences from this sample encode an identical CDR3 as well. The V gene is TRBV19, the J gene TRBJ2-1; a possible D gene is TRBD1 (5 bases). Germline lookup yields CDR1 LNHDA and CDR2 SQIVND (reference sequence). The CDR3 runs 14 residues. The CDR3 spells CASSIITGDNEQFF. The CDR3, as DNA: TGTGCCAGTAGTATAATCACAGGTGACAACGAGCAGTTCTTC.

The chain combines TRBV4-2 with TRBJ1-1; D call uncertain. V lost 0 bases and J 1 base, leaving 12 bases between the germline ends. The germline V gene has CDR1 LGHNA and CDR2 YNFKEQ. The CDR3 covers 16 residues. CDR3: CASSQEGRFRNTEAFF. DNA for the CDR3: TGTGCCAGCAGCCAAGAGGGCCGGTTTCGGAACACTGAAGCTTTCTTT.

The chain is built from TRBV5-1 and TRBJ2-5, with D uncertain. Germline V gene lookup returns CDR1 SGHRS and CDR2 YFSETQ. Trimming stripped 3 bases from V and 0 bases from J, with 3 bases between. This CDR3 is 12 amino acids long. The CDR3 DNA sequence: TGCGCCAGCAGCTCGTACCAAGAGACCCAGTACTTC. Translation: CASSSYQETQYF.

Relative to its sample, this clone is medium-sized. The genes are TRBV7-8 and TRBJ1-1; a possible D gene is TRBD1 (5 bases). The CDR3 has 15 amino acids. V dropped 2 bases and J dropped 8 bases, with 18 bases sitting between them. Germline V gene data show CDR1 as SGHVS and CDR2 as FQNEAQ. The chain's CDR3 is CASSLSGGARIEAFF. DNA of the CDR3: TGTGCCAGCAGCTTATCCGGGGGAGCTAGGATAGAAGCTTTCTTT.

This clone was seen at least ten times. The same CDR3 is also encoded by other DNA sequences in this sample. The J gene is TRBJ1-1, the V gene TRBV18; no definite D call. Germline V CDR1 and CDR2: KGHSH, LQKENI. The CDR3 has 14 amino acids. Trimming left V 3 bases short and J 0 bases short, with 8 bases between. CDR3 amino acids: CASSPPSVNTEAFF. DNA for the CDR3: TGTGCCAGCTCACCCCCTTCGGTGAACACTGAAGCTTTCTTT.